Included here is one T cell receptor beta chain sequence, with context. The antigen remains undetermined. At one end, the junction sequence differs from germline, possibly due to a read error. The same CDR3 also results from other DNA sequences found in this sample. CDR1 and CDR2 from the germline V gene are MDHEN and SYDVKM. The CDR3 covers 15 residues. These data come from a study of shared clonotypes between healthy human individuals. Across the study: CD4 naive cells filled three plates per donor, CD4 memory three, CD8 naive two and CD8 memory one.

Study results and limitations: A handful of donors showed sharing of approximately 5% of naive CD4 clonotypes.

Sequencing was performed with immunoSEQ multiplex PCR; in TCRdb, only in-frame clones are kept and a portion is missing. The table records approximately 2,300,000 clones, roughly 92% of them present only once. The origin of this receptor is a man younger than 30 in good health. Some clones in this sample may be carry-over from other donors' samples. Sequencing was performed on naive CD4+ T cells from PBMCs. Subset of the sample: CD45RA+ positively selected. This rearrangement joins TRBV28 to TRBJ2-7, with 7 bases matching TRBD2. The CDR3 nucleotides are TGTGCCAGTAGTTTCGGCGGGAGAGGGTCCTACGAGCAGTACTTC. Translated, it gives CASSFGGRGSYEQYF. The full variable domain, rest sourced from reference TRBV28 and TRBJ2-7, is DVKVTQSSRYLVKRTGEKVFLECVQDMDHENMFWYRQDPGLGLRLIYFSYDVKMKEKGDIPEGYSVSREKKERFSLILESASTNQTSMYLCASSFGGRGSYEQYFGPGTRLTVT.